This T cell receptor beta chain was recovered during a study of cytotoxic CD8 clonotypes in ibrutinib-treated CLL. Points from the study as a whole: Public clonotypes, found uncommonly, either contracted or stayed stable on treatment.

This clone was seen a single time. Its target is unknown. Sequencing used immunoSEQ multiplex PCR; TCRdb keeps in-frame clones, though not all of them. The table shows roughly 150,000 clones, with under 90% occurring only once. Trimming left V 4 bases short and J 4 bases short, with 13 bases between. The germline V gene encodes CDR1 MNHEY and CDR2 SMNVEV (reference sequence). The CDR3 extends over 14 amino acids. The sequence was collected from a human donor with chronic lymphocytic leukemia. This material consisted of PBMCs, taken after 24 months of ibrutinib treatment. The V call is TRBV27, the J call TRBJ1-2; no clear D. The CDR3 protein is CASSSRGKGYGYTF. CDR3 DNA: TGTGCCAGCAGTTCCCGTGGTAAGGGCTATGGCTACACCTTC.